One T cell receptor beta chain is described in this entry. This sample includes further DNA sequences coding for the same CDR3. Trimming cost V 1 base and J 1 base, with 2 bases left between them. This CDR3 is 12 amino acids long. Germline CDR1 reads SGHNT; CDR2 reads YENEEA. Profiling relied on immunoSEQ multiplex PCR, and the TCRdb table lists in-frame clones only, not all of them. The sample carries 150,000 to 200,000 clones, approximately 87% recorded once. The data stem from a study of blood T cell repertoires in COVID-19. Study at large: COVID-19 samples from acute and convalescent phases originated in the United States, Italy and Spain. Nucleic acid was either cDNA or gDNA, and it came from T cells, B-cell-depleted T cells, or PBMCs.

The rearrangement joins TRBV11-3 to TRBJ2-7; D gene ambiguous. The material sequenced was peripheral blood. The TCR comes from a woman in her seventies with COVID-19, enrolled during active disease. CDR3 DNA: TGTGCCAGCAGCTTAGCTTCCTACGAGCAGTACTTC. Its protein product is CASSLASYEQYF.